This TCR beta chain was obtained from a study of cytomegalovirus exposure and HLA in healthy donors. Study-level results: What TCR beta sequences reportedly achieved was accurate prediction of HLA-A and HLA-B alleles in most subjects.

PCR primers comprised 60 Vbeta and 13 Jbeta primers. Libraries were prepared by immunoSEQ multiplex PCR; TCRdb keeps only in-frame clonotypes and omits some of them. Of tens of thousands of clones in the sample, about three quarters were seen once. About this clone: Its antigen is undetermined.

Sequenced material: PBMCs. The origin of this receptor is a male donor in good health and CMV-seropositive.

CDR3 in DNA: TGTGCCAGCAGCCACCCCCTACTAGCGGGAGATTCCTACGAGCAGTACTTC. Protein: CASSHPLLAGDSYEQYF. V and J are TRBV9 and TRBJ2-7; 11 bases are shared with TRBD2. The CDR3 spans 17 residues. Germline CDR1 is SGDLS and CDR2 is YYNGEE. V shed 4 bases, J shed 1 base, and the junction held 10 bases outside the gene matches. The variable domain in full, completed from reference TRBV9 and TRBJ2-7, reads DSGVTQTPKHLITATGQRVTLRCSPRSGDLSVYWYQQSLDQGLQFLIQYYNGEERAKGNILERFSAQQFPDLHSELNLSSLELGDSALYFCASSHPLLAGDSYEQYFGPGTRLTVT.